These T cell receptor beta chains were read from a single sample in a study of shared clonotypes between healthy human individuals. Profiling relied on immunoSEQ multiplex PCR, and the TCRdb table lists in-frame clones only, not all of them. The sample carries about 510,000 clones, 79% recorded once. The sequenced material came from PBMCs. These receptors originate from a woman aged 40 to 49 in good health. Some clones in this sample may be carry-over from other donors' samples. Each CDR3 is given with its conserved first and last residue. Each record gives: D gene, J gene, V gene, clone size, CDR3 DNA, CDR3 protein. The D gene is left open where the match is weak. The size field is filled for only some rows; it gives once, few, many or a size class.

d_gene: .
j_gene: TRBJ2-7
v_gene: TRBV9
abundance: .
CDR3nt: TGTGCCAGCAGCAGGGGTTTTTACTCCTACGAGCAGTACTTC
CDR3aa: CASSRGFYSYEQYF

d_gene: .
j_gene: TRBJ2-1
v_gene: TRBV9
abundance: .
CDR3nt: TGTGCCAGCAGCGTAGGGGGTAGCGGAAATGAGCAGTTCTTC
CDR3aa: CASSVGGSGNEQFF

d_gene: TRBD2
j_gene: TRBJ2-1
v_gene: TRBV15
abundance: .
CDR3nt: TGTGCCACCGGCCGCGGGAGCTTTAATGAGCAGTTCTTC
CDR3aa: CATGRGSFNEQFF

d_gene: .
j_gene: TRBJ2-7
v_gene: TRBV6-1
abundance: .
CDR3nt: TGTGCCAGCAGTGAACCGGTACGGGGGCCCTACGAGCAGTACTTC
CDR3aa: CASSEPVRGPYEQYF

d_gene: TRBD2
j_gene: TRBJ2-7
v_gene: TRBV11-2
abundance: .
CDR3nt: TGTGCCAGCAAGCTGGGGACTAGTGAAACCTACGAGCAGTACTTC
CDR3aa: CASKLGTSETYEQYF

d_gene: .
j_gene: TRBJ2-2
v_gene: TRBV7-3
abundance: .
CDR3nt: TGTGCCAGCAGCTCAGTCGGCACCGGGGAGCTGTTTTTT
CDR3aa: CASSSVGTGELFF

d_gene: TRBD2
j_gene: TRBJ2-3
v_gene: TRBV19
abundance: .
CDR3nt: TGTGCCAGTAGTCCATTTCTAGCGGGAGACGCAGATACGCAGTATTTT
CDR3aa: CASSPFLAGDADTQYF

d_gene: TRBD2
j_gene: TRBJ2-7
v_gene: TRBV10-3
abundance: .
CDR3nt: TGTGCCAGCAATCCAGCGGGAGGACTGACATACGAGCAGTACTTC
CDR3aa: CASNPAGGLTYEQYF

d_gene: TRBD1
j_gene: TRBJ2-2
v_gene: TRBV27
abundance: .
CDR3nt: TGTGCCAGCAGTCCCTGGACAGGGGGGGACACCGGGGAGCTGTTTTTT
CDR3aa: CASSPWTGGDTGELFF

d_gene: .
j_gene: TRBJ1-6
v_gene: TRBV11-1
abundance: .
CDR3nt: TGTGCCAGCAGCTGGATGGATTCACCCCTCCACTTT
CDR3aa: CASSWMDSPLHF

d_gene: TRBD2
j_gene: TRBJ2-5
v_gene: TRBV6-6
abundance: .
CDR3nt: TGTGCCAGCAGTTACTCGCGGCTAGCGGGACGAGAGACCCAGTACTTC
CDR3aa: CASSYSRLAGRETQYF

d_gene: TRBD2
j_gene: TRBJ2-7
v_gene: TRBV4-2
abundance: .
CDR3nt: TGTGCCAGCAGCCAAGGGTGGGGCGTAGCGGGAGACGAAGAGCAGTACTTC
CDR3aa: CASSQGWGVAGDEEQYF

d_gene: .
j_gene: TRBJ1-3
v_gene: TRBV9
abundance: .
CDR3nt: TGTGCCAGCAGCGTAGACCAACTCTCTGGAAACACCATATATTTT
CDR3aa: CASSVDQLSGNTIYF

d_gene: TRBD2
j_gene: TRBJ2-1
v_gene: TRBV29-1
abundance: .
CDR3nt: TGCAGCGTTCTAGCGGGGGCCTACAATGAGCAGTTCTTC
CDR3aa: CSVLAGAYNEQFF

d_gene: .
j_gene: TRBJ2-3
v_gene: TRBV11-3
abundance: .
CDR3nt: TGTGCCAGCAGCCGGAAAACAGGCAGGGGCCTCACAGATACGCAGTATTTT
CDR3aa: CASSRKTGRGLTDTQYF

d_gene: .
j_gene: TRBJ2-2
v_gene: TRBV18
abundance: .
CDR3nt: TGTGCCAGCTCACCAGATCGGGTTTCCAAGTTGGCCGGGGAGCTGTTTTTT
CDR3aa: CASSPDRVSKLAGELFF

d_gene: TRBD1
j_gene: TRBJ2-5
v_gene: TRBV15
abundance: .
CDR3nt: TGTGCCACCAGCAGAGATCTTGGGACAGGGGGAGAGACCCAGTACTTC
CDR3aa: CATSRDLGTGGETQYF

d_gene: .
j_gene: TRBJ2-2
v_gene: TRBV29-1
abundance: once
CDR3nt: TGCAGCGTTGAAGATCAGTACGGCGGGGAGCTGTTTTTT
CDR3aa: CSVEDQYGGELFF

d_gene: TRBD1
j_gene: TRBJ2-7
v_gene: TRBV18
abundance: .
CDR3nt: TGTGCCAGCTCACCCGGGACAGGGGGACCCTACGAGCAGTACTTC
CDR3aa: CASSPGTGGPYEQYF

d_gene: TRBD2
j_gene: TRBJ2-7
v_gene: TRBV6-1
abundance: .
CDR3nt: TGTGCCAGCACCCGACTAGCTGGCGAGCAGTACTTC
CDR3aa: CASTRLAGEQYF

d_gene: .
j_gene: TRBJ1-6
v_gene: TRBV6-6
abundance: .
CDR3nt: TGTGCCAGCAGGACCGGGACAATAACTTCACCCCTCCACTTT
CDR3aa: CASRTGTITSPLHF

d_gene: .
j_gene: TRBJ2-2
v_gene: TRBV19
abundance: .
CDR3nt: TGTGCCAGTAGTATAGGAGGGGCACACACCGGGGAGCTGTTTTTT
CDR3aa: CASSIGGAHTGELFF

d_gene: .
j_gene: TRBJ2-2
v_gene: TRBV6-1
abundance: .
CDR3nt: TGTGCCAGCAGGTCGGGACAGAACACCGGGGAGCTGTTTTTT
CDR3aa: CASRSGQNTGELFF

d_gene: TRBD1
j_gene: TRBJ1-1
v_gene: TRBV28
abundance: .
CDR3nt: TGTGCCAGCAGCCCCCGAAGGACAGGGGTGGAGGGTGAAGCTTTCTTT
CDR3aa: CASSPRRTGVEGEAFF

d_gene: TRBD2
j_gene: TRBJ2-7
v_gene: TRBV6-6
abundance: .
CDR3nt: TGTGCCAGCAAGACTAGCGGCACCTACGAGCAGTACTTC
CDR3aa: CASKTSGTYEQYF

d_gene: TRBD1
j_gene: TRBJ2-5
v_gene: TRBV6-6
abundance: .
CDR3nt: TGTGCCAGCAGTACCGGGACAGGGCAAGAGACCCAGTACTTC
CDR3aa: CASSTGTGQETQYF